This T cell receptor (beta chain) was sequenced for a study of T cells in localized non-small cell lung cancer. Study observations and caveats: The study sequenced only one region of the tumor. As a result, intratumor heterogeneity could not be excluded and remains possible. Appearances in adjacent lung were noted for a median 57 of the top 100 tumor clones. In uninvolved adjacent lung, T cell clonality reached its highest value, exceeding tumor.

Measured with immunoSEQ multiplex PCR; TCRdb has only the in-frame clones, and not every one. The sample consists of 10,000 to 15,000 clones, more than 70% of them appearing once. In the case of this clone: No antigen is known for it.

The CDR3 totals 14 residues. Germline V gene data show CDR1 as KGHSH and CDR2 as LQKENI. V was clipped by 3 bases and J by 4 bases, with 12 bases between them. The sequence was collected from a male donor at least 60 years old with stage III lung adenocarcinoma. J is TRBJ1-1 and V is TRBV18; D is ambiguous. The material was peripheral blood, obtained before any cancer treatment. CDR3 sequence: CASSPPRESTEAFF. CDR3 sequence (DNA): TGTGCCAGCTCACCGCCGAGGGAATCCACTGAAGCTTTCTTT.